These T cell receptor beta chains were read from a single sample in a study of post-analysis software for immune sequencing data. One entry per CDR3 protein results from TCRdb running MiXCR on the PCR reads. Of roughly 670,000 distinct CDR3 sequences listed, over 45% are singletons. Sequenced: blood. The receptors were gathered from a girl aged 2 to 9 with multiple sclerosis. Each CDR3 is given with its conserved first and last residue. Each record gives: clone size, V gene, CDR3 length, J gene, D gene, CDR3 DNA, CDR3 protein. The D gene is left open where the match is weak. Size tells how often a clone was seen (once, few, many) or the class of an expanded clone, and some rows leave it out.

.	TRBV29-1	14	TRBJ1-1	TRBD1	TGCAGCGTTGCCGTAGACAGGGTTGGAACTGAAGCTCTCTTT	CSVAVDRVGTEALF
few	TRBV6-5	14	TRBJ2-7	TRBD1	TGTGCCAGCAGCCCCGGGACAGGGGTCCACGAGCAGTACTTC	CASSPGTGVHEQYF
.	TRBV28	14	TRBJ2-1	.	TGTGCCAGCAGTCACCCCGGGAGTAGCTATGAGCAGTTCTTC	CASSHPGSSYEQFF
.	TRBV7-2	13	TRBJ2-5	.	TGTGCCAGCAGCCGACAGGTCCAAGAGACCCAGTACTTC	CASSRQVQETQYF
.	TRBV9	16	TRBJ2-1	.	TGTGCCAGCAGCGAGGATTCGGGTTCAAGGGTCGATGAGCAGTTCTTC	CASSEDSGSRVDEQFF
.	TRBV27	14	TRBJ2-3	TRBD2	TGTGCCAGCAGTTCGGGACTAGCGTTGGATACGCAGTATTTT	CASSSGLALDTQYF
.	TRBV6-6	16	TRBJ2-6	.	TGTGCCAGCAGTTCTCAGGACCCCCGGAGGGCCAACGTCCTGACTTTC	CASSSQDPRRANVLTF
.	TRBV20-1	14	TRBJ2-7	TRBD1	TGCAGTGCTAGAGCCACGGACAGGGCCTACGAGCAGTACTTC	CSARATDRAYEQYF
.	TRBV20-1	15	TRBJ2-7	TRBD2	TGCAGTGTTCTGAAAGCCGGGACTACCCTTTACGAGCAGTACTTC	CSVLKAGTTLYEQYF
.	TRBV12-3/TRBV12-4	16	TRBJ2-3	TRBD2	TGTGCCAGCAGTTTAGCACTAGCGAGCAGCACAGATACGCAGTATTTT	CASSLALASSTDTQYF
few	TRBV28	13	TRBJ1-4	.	TGTGCCAGCAGTCCTGATAGAAGTGAAAAACTGTTTTTT	CASSPDRSEKLFF